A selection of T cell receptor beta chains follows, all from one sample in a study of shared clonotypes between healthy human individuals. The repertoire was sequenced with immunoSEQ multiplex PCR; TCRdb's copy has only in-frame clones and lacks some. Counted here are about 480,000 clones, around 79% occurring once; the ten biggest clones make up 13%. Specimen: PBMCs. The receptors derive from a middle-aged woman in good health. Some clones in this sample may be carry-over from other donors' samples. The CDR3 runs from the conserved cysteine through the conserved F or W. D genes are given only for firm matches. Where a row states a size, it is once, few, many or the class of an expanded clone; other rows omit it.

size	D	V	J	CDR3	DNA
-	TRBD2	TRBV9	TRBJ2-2	CASSVVSGRMGGELFF	TGTGCCAGCAGCGTAGTAAGCGGGAGGATGGGCGGGGAGCTGTTTTTT
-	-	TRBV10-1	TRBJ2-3	CASSERPQSREEGGMMADTQYF	TGCGCCAGCAGTGAACGGCCCCAATCTAGAGAGGAAGGCGGGATGATGGCAGATACGCAGTATTTT
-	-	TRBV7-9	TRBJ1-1	CASSNGPSGTEAFF	TGTGCCAGCAGCAATGGACCGTCCGGCACTGAAGCTTTCTTT
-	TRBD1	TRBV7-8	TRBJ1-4	CASRVQGYGEKLFF	TGTGCCAGCAGGGTACAGGGGTATGGGGAAAAACTGTTTTTT
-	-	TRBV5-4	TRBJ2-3	CASSFGQGSTDTQYF	TGTGCCAGCAGCTTCGGCCAGGGGAGCACAGATACGCAGTATTTT
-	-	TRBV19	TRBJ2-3	CASMATGRADTQYF	TGTGCCAGTATGGCGACTGGGCGGGCAGATACGCAGTATTTT
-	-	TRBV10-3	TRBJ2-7	CAISGTPGYEQYF	TGTGCCATCAGTGGGACGCCTGGCTACGAGCAGTACTTC
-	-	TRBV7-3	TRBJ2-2	CASSEPRPGWLFF	TGTGCCAGCAGCGAGCCGAGGCCCGGGTGGCTGTTTTTT
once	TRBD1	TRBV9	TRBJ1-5	CASSATGTGDQPQHF	TGTGCCAGCAGCGCAACCGGGACAGGGGATCAGCCCCAGCATTTT
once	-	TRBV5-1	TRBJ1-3	CASSLDGGSGNTIYF	TGCGCCAGCAGCTTGGACGGGGGCTCTGGAAACACCATATATTTT
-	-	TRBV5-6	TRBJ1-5	CASSLWGPDQPQHF	TGTGCCAGCAGCTTGTGGGGCCCCGATCAGCCCCAGCATTTT
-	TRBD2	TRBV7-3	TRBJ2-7	CAKNSGVYEQYF	TGTGCCAAGAATAGCGGGGTCTACGAGCAGTACTTC
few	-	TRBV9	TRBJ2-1	CASSPTSYNEQFF	TGTGCCAGCAGCCCCACATCCTACAATGAGCAGTTCTTC
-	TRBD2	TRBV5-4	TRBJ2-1	CASSFGLAGIEVEQFF	TGTGCCAGCAGCTTTGGGCTAGCGGGAATCGAGGTTGAGCAGTTCTTC
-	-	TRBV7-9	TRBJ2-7	CASSLDSPYEQYF	TGTGCCAGCAGCTTAGATTCGCCCTACGAGCAGTACTTC
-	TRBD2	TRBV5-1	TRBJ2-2	CASSLGLAVTGELFF	TGCGCCAGCAGCTTGGGACTAGCGGTAACCGGGGAGCTGTTTTTT
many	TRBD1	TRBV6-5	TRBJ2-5	CASSPGTGVETQYF	TGTGCCAGCAGTCCCGGGACAGGGGTCGAGACCCAGTACTTC
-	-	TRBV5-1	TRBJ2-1	CASSQYRTYNEQFF	TGCGCCAGCAGCCAGTACCGTACCTACAATGAGCAGTTCTTC
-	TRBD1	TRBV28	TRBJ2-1	CASSQGQGYYNEQFF	TGTGCCAGCAGCCAGGGACAGGGCTACTACAATGAGCAGTTCTTC
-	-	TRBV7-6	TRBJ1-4	CASSSRPTEGEKLFF	TGTGCCAGCAGCTCACGCCCTACCGAGGGGGAAAAACTGTTTTTT
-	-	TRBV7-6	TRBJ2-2	CASSLLDLGTGELFF	TGTGCCAGCAGCTTACTAGATCTGGGCACCGGGGAGCTGTTTTTT
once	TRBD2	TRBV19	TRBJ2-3	CASRLASTDTQYF	TGTGCCAGTAGACTAGCGAGCACAGATACGCAGTATTTT
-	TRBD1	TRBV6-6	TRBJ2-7	CASSTGQGGQYF	TGTGCCAGCAGTACCGGACAGGGGGGACAGTACTTC